The 23 T cell receptor beta chains below were found in one sample sequenced in a study of early T cells in non-severe SARS-CoV-2 infection. TCRdb used MiXCR to reprocess the 5' RACE reads, holding one entry per CDR3 protein. The sample carries 60,000 to 85,000 distinct CDR3 sequences, roughly 16% recorded once. Sequenced sample: whole blood. These receptor sequences come from an adult who was a healthcare worker with PCR-confirmed SARS-CoV-2 infection or an uninfected control (not recorded which).

This CDR3 is CASSSYRGGSEKLFF. In nucleotides, the CDR3 is TGTGCCAGCAGCTCTTACAGGGGAGGAAGTGAAAAACTGTTTTTT. The V gene is TRBV11-2, the J gene TRBJ1-4; TRBD1 matches at 7 bases. The CDR3 is 15 residues long. Germline V gene data show CDR1 as SGHAT and CDR2 as FQNNGV. After removal of 4 bases from V and 7 bases from J, the junction contained 9 bases not matched to a gene.

As DNA, the CDR3 is TGCAGCGTTGATGGGGCCGCGCGCACAGATACGCAGTATTTT. Its protein product is CSVDGAARTDTQYF. This rearrangement joins TRBV29-1 to TRBJ2-3, with TRBD1 as a possible D gene (5 bases). V was cut by 3 bases and J by 1 base, with 11 bases left in between. The length of the CDR3 is 14 residues. Germline CDR1 SQVTM, CDR2 ANQGSEA.

The chain joins TRBV11-2 to TRBJ2-3; D remains unclear. The CDR3 totals 16 residues. Trimming pared 5 bases from V and 0 bases from J, leaving 15 bases between. Germline lookup yields CDR1 SGHAT and CDR2 FQNNGV. CDR3: CASSPNVGYSTDTQYF. The CDR3 region has the DNA TGTGCCAGCAGCCCAAACGTGGGGTACAGCACAGATACGCAGTATTTT.

This sequence joins TRBV9 and TRBJ2-7, with D possibly being TRBD1 or TRBD2 (5 bases each). The CDR3 consists of 15 residues. Germline values: CDR1 SGDLS, CDR2 YYNGEE. The V end lost 4 bases, the J end lost 3 bases, and 17 bases lay between the germline ends. The DNA for the CDR3 is TGTGCCAGCAGCATGGGGGTCTCGGGCAACTACGAGCAGTACTTC. Encoded protein: CASSMGVSGNYEQYF. Complete variable domain (other parts from reference TRBV9 and TRBJ2-7): DSGVTQTPKHLITATGQRVTLRCSPRSGDLSVYWYQQSLDQGLQFLIQYYNGEERAKGNILERFSAQQFPDLHSELNLSSLELGDSALYFCASSMGVSGNYEQYFGPGTRLTVT.

This clonotype turned up a few times. CDR3 sequence: CASSVQANQPQHF. DNA of the CDR3: TGTGCCAGCAGCGTACAGGCCAATCAGCCCCAGCATTTT. V and J are TRBV7-9 and TRBJ1-5; D perhaps matches TRBD1 (5 bases). Between the trimmed V and J ends, which lost 5 bases and 3 bases, there was a span of 8 bases. Germline-derived CDR1 and CDR2 are SEHNR and FQNEAQ (reference sequence). This CDR3 has 13 residues.

The sample holds a few counts of this clonotype. The chain has TRBV7-3 and TRBJ2-2; D unresolved. CDR1 SGHTA and CDR2 FQGTGA come from the germline V gene. The CDR3 is 14 residues long. The ends were cut back, 2 bases at V and 4 bases at J, with 8 bases in the middle. In DNA, the CDR3 is TGTGCCAGCAGCTTATCCCATGGCACCGGGGAGCTGTTTTTT. As protein: CASSLSHGTGELFF.

The V and J genes are TRBV28 and TRBJ2-2; D ambiguous. In germline, CDR1 is MDHEN, CDR2 SYDVKM. The ends were cut back, 5 bases at V and 11 bases at J, with 9 bases in the middle. This CDR3 is built from 11 residues. The CDR3 sequence: CASSNRFELFF. As DNA, the CDR3 is TGTGCCAGCAGTAACCGGTTTGAGCTGTTTTTT.

This sequence joins TRBV4-3 and TRBJ1-5; D call uncertain. Germline V gives CDR1 LGHNA, CDR2 YSLEER. The CDR3 is 16 amino acids. V lost 0 bases, J lost 6 bases, and 15 bases lay in between. CDR3 amino acids: CASSQDRFSVGQPQHF. The CDR3 DNA follows: TGCGCCAGCAGCCAAGATAGGTTTTCAGTTGGTCAGCCCCAGCATTTT.

In this sample, this clonotype turned up many times. J is TRBJ2-1 and V is TRBV20-1; TRBD2 matches 9 bases. J gave up 4 bases and V 3 bases, and 7 bases lay outside the gene matches. CDR3 length: 15 amino acids. Germline V gene sequence: CDR1 DFQATT, CDR2 SNEGSKA (reference sequence). The CDR3 is CSASLAGGVYNEQFF. The CDR3 DNA reads as TGCAGTGCTAGTCTTGCGGGGGGGGTATACAATGAGCAGTTCTTC.

The chain is built from TRBV7-3 and TRBJ2-2; D ambiguous. CDR1 is SGHTA and CDR2 is FQGTGA in the germline V gene. This CDR3 is built from 13 residues. Trimming cost V 5 bases and J 6 bases, with 10 bases left between them. As DNA, the CDR3 is TGTGCCAGCAGCCGGAACGTCGCCGGGGAGCTGTTTTTT. Encoded protein: CASSRNVAGELFF.

A few counts support this clonotype. The chain recombines TRBV12-5 with TRBJ2-5, with 7 bases lining up with TRBD2. J was trimmed by 2 bases and V by 5 bases; bases with no gene match: 17. The CDR3 has 18 amino acids. Germline lookup yields CDR1 LGHNT and CDR2 FRNRAP. CDR3 sequence (DNA): TGTGCTAGTGGTCCACCTTATCGGGCTAGCGGTGAACAAGAGACCCAGTACTTC. Encoded protein: CASGPPYRASGEQETQYF. The full variable domain, completed using reference TRBV12-5 and TRBJ2-5, is DARVTQTPRHKVTEMGQEVTMRCQPILGHNTVFWYRQTMMQGLELLAYFRNRAPLDDSGMPKDRFSAEMPDATLATLKIQPSEPRDSAVYFCASGPPYRASGEQETQYFGPGTRLLVL.

This clonotype was seen only a few times. V is TRBV6-6 and J is TRBJ1-4, with D unclear. The CDR3 is 14 residues long. Between the trimmed V and J ends, which lost 2 bases and 3 bases, there was a span of 7 bases. CDR1 is MNHNY and CDR2 is SVGAGI in the germline V gene (reference sequence). The CDR3 region is CASSYRDANEKLFF. The DNA of the CDR3 is TGTGCCAGCAGTTACAGGGATGCTAATGAAAAACTGTTTTTT.

The chain is built from TRBV20-1 and TRBJ2-1; TRBD2 agrees at 9 bases. The CDR3 runs 14 residues. Germline V lookup: CDR1 DFQATT, CDR2 SNEGSKA (reference sequence). Losses at the gene ends were 6 bases for V and 2 bases for J; bases not matched to a gene: 5. CDR3 region: CSAIAGVTYNEQFF. CDR3 DNA sequence: TGCAGTGCCATAGCGGGAGTGACCTACAATGAGCAGTTCTTC.

The rearrangement joins TRBV9 to TRBJ1-1; perhaps TRBD1 as D (6 bases). Germline V gene data show CDR1 as SGDLS and CDR2 as YYNGEE. This CDR3 comprises 15 residues. V was pared by 4 bases and J by 2 bases, with 15 bases between. CDR3: CASSPPGGANTEAFF. The CDR3 DNA follows: TGTGCCAGCAGCCCCCCCGGGGGGGCAAACACTGAAGCTTTCTTT.

This clonotype is medium-sized by share. V is TRBV11-2 and J is TRBJ2-5, with 10 bases identical to TRBD2. V lost 5 bases, J lost 5 bases, and 5 bases stayed unmatched. Looked up from germline, CDR1 is SGHAT and CDR2 is FQNNGV. This CDR3 has 14 residues. The CDR3 loop is CASSLGLAMETQYF. Here the CDR3 DNA reads TGTGCCAGCAGCCTGGGACTAGCGATGGAGACCCAGTACTTC.

Only a few counts were recorded for this clonotype. This sequence joins TRBV29-1 and TRBJ2-7, with D possibly being TRBD1 or TRBD2 (5 bases each). The CDR3 contains 13 residues. In germline, CDR1 is SQVTM, CDR2 ANQGSEA. With 3 bases removed from V and 4 bases from J, the gap between germline ends came to 13 bases. The CDR3 loop reads CSVEVEGSYEQYF. The CDR3 region has the DNA TGCAGCGTTGAGGTAGAGGGGTCGTACGAGCAGTACTTC.

This clonotype turned up a few times. The chain combines TRBV28 with TRBJ2-1; maybe TRBD1 (5 bases). The V gene lost 3 bases and the J gene lost 1 base, with 7 bases spanning the gap. Germline-derived CDR1 and CDR2 are MDHEN and SYDVKM. The CDR3 is 14 residues long. CDR3 coding DNA: TGTGCCAGCAGTTTGACAGCTTCCTACAATGAGCAGTTCTTC. It yields the protein CASSLTASYNEQFF.

This clonotype was counted only a few times. This chain links TRBV12-3 or TRBV12-4 with TRBJ1-1, with D maybe TRBD1 (6 bases). V lost 7 bases, J lost 1 base, and 7 bases lay in between. The CDR3 is 12 amino acids. In DNA form, the CDR3 reads TGTGCCAGCACACAGGGGAACACTGAAGCTTTCTTT. Its protein product is CASTQGNTEAFF.

This clonotype occurred a few times. The chain is built from TRBV3-1 and TRBJ2-7, with D unclear. The CDR3 consists of 14 residues. Trimming removed 1 base from V and 6 bases from J, with 13 bases in between. Germline CDR1 LGHDT, CDR2 YNNKEL (reference sequence). CDR3 loop: CASSQASTVLEQYF. CDR3 bases: TGTGCCAGCAGCCAAGCGTCCACGGTCCTCGAGCAGTACTTC.

This clonotype came up many times. This sequence joins TRBV29-1 and TRBJ1-1, with 7 bases aligning to TRBD1. Germline CDR1 is SQVTM and CDR2 is ANQGSEA. After removal of 8 bases from V and 11 bases from J, the junction contained 11 bases not matched to a gene. This CDR3 is built from 11 residues. The CDR3 loop is CSFLTGKLAFF. CDR3 bases: TGCAGCTTCCTGACAGGGAAGTTGGCTTTCTTT.

This clonotype was detected only a few times. The genes are TRBV2 and TRBJ1-2; a possible D gene is TRBD1 (6 bases). Trimming left V 3 bases short and J 4 bases short, with 12 bases between. CDR1 SNHLY and CDR2 FYNNEI come from the germline V gene. CDR3 length: 14 residues. The CDR3 bases are TGTGCCAGCAGTGAGGAACAGGGTCCCTATGGCTACACCTTC. Amino acid sequence: CASSEEQGPYGYTF.

CDR3 in amino acids: CASSKGQGPEPDTEAFF. The CDR3 nucleotides are TGTGCCAGCAGCAAAGGGCAGGGGCCTGAGCCGGACACTGAAGCTTTCTTT. The chain links TRBV21-1 to TRBJ1-1; the listed D gene, TRBD1, was not tested against the DNA. TRBV21-1 is a known pseudogene. The CDR3 sequence is 17 residues long.

The genes are TRBV7-8 and TRBJ2-5; TRBD1 matches at 7 bases. Germline CDR1 and CDR2: SGHVS and FQNEAQ. The V gene end was trimmed by 3 bases and the J gene end by 3 bases; junction bases not matched to a gene: 4. The CDR3 loop spans 14 amino acids. CDR3 amino acids: CASSLGQMKETQYF. As DNA, the CDR3 is TGTGCCAGCAGCTTGGGACAGATGAAAGAGACCCAGTACTTC.